The next 23 T cell receptor beta chains were all read from a single sample in a study of identical twins. From the 5' RACE reads, TCRdb called clonotypes with MiXCR, one entry per CDR3 protein. The sample carries fewer than 900,000 distinct CDR3 sequences, around 20% recorded once. In addition, the sample was reused for a study of T cells expressing NK-cell markers.

The specimen sequenced was PBMCs. The receptors originated from a woman aged 18-29 years in good health.

The chain employs TRBV20-1 and TRBJ2-3; 12 bases are a match to TRBD2. Germline V gene data show CDR1 as DFQATT and CDR2 as SNEGSKA (reference sequence). V lost 3 bases to trimming and J lost 6 bases; unmatched junction nucleotides: 7. This CDR3 spans 15 amino acids. CDR3 loop: CSARGGLAGPDTQYF. In DNA, the CDR3 is TGCAGTGCTAGGGGGGGACTAGCGGGCCCGGATACGCAGTATTTT.

This chain joins TRBV3-1 and TRBJ2-6, with 10 bases fitting TRBD2. Germline V gene lookup returns CDR1 LGHDT and CDR2 YNNKEL (reference sequence). V was clipped by 4 bases and J by 0 bases; unmatched bases: 6. The length of the CDR3 is 18 residues. CDR3 in amino acids: CASSLSLAGGSGANVLTF. The DNA of the CDR3 is TGTGCCAGCAGCCTCTCGTTAGCGGGGGGCTCTGGGGCCAACGTCCTGACTTTC.

This clonotype was observed many times. The chain uses TRBV12-3 or TRBV12-4 and TRBJ2-1; D perhaps matches TRBD2 (6 bases). This CDR3 has 13 amino acids. V shed 5 bases and J shed 6 bases, with 11 bases lying between them. CDR3 region: CASSAGGFNEQFF. The CDR3 bases are TGTGCCAGCAGTGCCGGGGGATTCAATGAGCAGTTCTTC.

The chain uses TRBV7-8 and TRBJ2-7; a possible D gene is TRBD1 (6 bases). Germline V lookup: CDR1 SGHVS, CDR2 FQNEAQ. Trimming removed 8 bases from V and 2 bases from J, with 19 bases in between. The CDR3 runs to 15 residues. CDR3 loop: CASPPGIAGAYEQYF. CDR3 DNA: TGTGCCAGCCCCCCTGGGATTGCAGGGGCCTACGAGCAGTACTTC.

This chain connects TRBV6-1 to TRBJ2-5; D is possibly TRBD2 (5 bases). CDR1 and CDR2 from the germline V gene are MNHNS and SASEGT. Trimming removed 6 bases from V and 5 bases from J, with 13 bases in between. The CDR3 length is 13 residues. CDR3 residues: CASSLERAETQYF. CDR3 nucleotides: TGTGCCAGCAGCCTCGAGAGGGCGGAGACCCAGTACTTC.

This clonotype was counted a few times. The chain employs TRBV15 and TRBJ2-1, with D possibly matching TRBD2 (5 bases). The CDR3 is made up of 13 amino acids. Trimming removed 1 base from V and 9 bases from J, with 10 bases in between. Germline V CDR1 and CDR2: LNHNV, YYDKDF (reference sequence). CDR3 sequence reads: CATSRVPEGEQFF. The CDR3 coding sequence is TGTGCCACCAGCAGAGTTCCCGAGGGTGAGCAGTTCTTC.

This clonotype has just a few counts. V gene TRBV6-1 combines with J gene TRBJ2-1; D ambiguous. This CDR3 has 13 residues. Germline V gene sequence: CDR1 MNHNS, CDR2 SASEGT. Trimming cost V 6 bases and J 8 bases, with 14 bases left between them. CDR3: CASSRMAGDEQFF. The CDR3 DNA reads as TGTGCCAGCAGCAGGATGGCCGGAGATGAGCAGTTCTTC.

The V gene is TRBV12-3 or TRBV12-4, the J gene TRBJ2-4; TRBD2 aligns across 11 bases. The junction had 5 bases not matched to a gene; V was cut back by 4 bases and J by 6 bases. CDR3 length: 15 residues. CDR3 protein: CASSSTSGSGNIQYF. CDR3 DNA: TGTGCCAGCAGTTCCACTAGCGGGAGTGGAAACATTCAGTACTTC.

The chain joins TRBV20-1 to TRBJ2-3; D may be TRBD1 (6 bases). The CDR3 is 11 amino acids. Germline CDR1 and CDR2: DFQATT and SNEGSKA (reference sequence). Trimming left V 4 bases short and J 11 bases short, with 13 bases between. CDR3 in DNA: TGCAGTGCTAAAGGGGGAGTAGAGCAGTATTTT. Amino acid sequence: CSAKGGVEQYF.

In its sample, this clonotype was seen a few times. J is TRBJ2-1 and V is TRBV2; 7 nucleotides align to TRBD1. Trimming cost V 9 bases and J 8 bases; bases outside gene matches: 10. The CDR3 is 13 amino acids. Germline CDR1 and CDR2: SNHLY and FYNNEI. The CDR3 nucleotides are TGTGCCAGACTCGGGCCCCAGGGGGATGAGCAGTTCTTC. It yields the protein CARLGPQGDEQFF.

In this sample, this clonotype turned up a few times. The chain combines TRBV12-3 or TRBV12-4 with TRBJ2-1, with 8 bases matching TRBD1. Unmatched junction bases numbered 6, after V lost 2 bases and J lost 3 bases. The CDR3 has 16 residues. CDR3 in amino acids: CASSLLGRGLYNEQFF. As DNA, the CDR3 is TGTGCCAGCAGTTTATTAGGCAGGGGGCTCTACAATGAGCAGTTCTTC.

This clonotype was recorded a few times. The chain has TRBV12-3 or TRBV12-4 and TRBJ2-7; 8 positions match TRBD1. V was pared by 3 bases and J by 9 bases, with 4 bases of the junction left unmatched. This CDR3 comprises 12 residues. The CDR3 sequence: CASSFDRGRQYF. Written as DNA, the CDR3 is TGTGCCAGCAGTTTCGACAGGGGACGGCAGTACTTC.

The chain couples TRBV7-2 to TRBJ2-4, with D perhaps TRBD1 or TRBD2 (6 bases each). The CDR3 is 15 amino acids. Trimming shortened V by 6 bases and J by 0 bases, and 12 bases separated the two germline ends. Germline V lookup: CDR1 SGHTA, CDR2 FQGNSA. Here the CDR3 DNA reads TGTGCCAGCAGTCAGAGGGGGGTAGCCAAAAACATTCAGTACTTC. It translates to CASSQRGVAKNIQYF.

The genes are TRBV25-1 and TRBJ1-1, with D hard to call. The CDR3 has 11 residues. CDR1 is MGHDK and CDR2 is SYGVNS in the germline V gene. V shed 7 bases and J shed 5 bases, with 8 bases lying between them. This CDR3 is CASIRGTEAFF. The CDR3 region has the DNA TGTGCCAGCATCAGAGGGACTGAAGCTTTCTTT.

The chain links TRBV29-1 to TRBJ1-1; D is uncertain. This CDR3 comprises 10 residues. Trimming left V 7 bases short and J 1 base short, with 4 bases between. Germline CDR1 SQVTM, CDR2 ANQGSEA. The CDR3 reads CSAWNTEAFF. CDR3 sequence (DNA): TGCAGCGCCTGGAACACTGAAGCTTTCTTT.

This clonotype was counted only a few times. V gene TRBV20-1 combines with J gene TRBJ2-1; TRBD2 matches at 10 bases. CDR3 length: 13 residues. Per germline, CDR1 DFQATT and CDR2 SNEGSKA (reference sequence). V was pared by 7 bases and J by 5 bases, with 5 bases of the junction left unmatched. DNA of the CDR3: TGCAGTGTTAAGCGGGGGGGGGACAATGAGCAGTTCTTC. Protein sequence: CSVKRGGDNEQFF.

Only a few counts were recorded for this clonotype. The chain links TRBV20-1 to TRBJ2-5; a weak D match, TRBD1 (5 bases). The ends were cut back, 5 bases at V and 1 base at J, with 17 bases in the middle. The CDR3 totals 15 residues. Germline V gene lookup returns CDR1 DFQATT and CDR2 SNEGSKA (reference sequence). The CDR3 coding sequence is TGCAGTGCTCAAATATCAGGGAAAGGCCAAGAGACCCAGTACTTC. It codes for CSAQISGKGQETQYF.

This clonotype was picked up many times. This chain links TRBV12-3 or TRBV12-4 with TRBJ2-1; 10 bases are shared with TRBD2. Germline trimming cut 6 bases from V and 7 bases from J; bases unmatched to any gene: 9. The CDR3 is 15 residues long. DNA for the CDR3: TGTGCCAGCAGCACGAGGACTAGCGGCCAAAATGAGCAGTTCTTC. Translated: CASSTRTSGQNEQFF.

The chain carries TRBV15 and TRBJ2-5; a possible D gene is TRBD2 (6 bases). Trimming shortened V by 0 bases and J by 3 bases, and 11 bases separated the two germline ends. Germline CDR1 and CDR2: LNHNV and YYDKDF (reference sequence). The CDR3 length is 15 residues. As DNA, the CDR3 is TGTGCCACCAGCAGAGAAACTAGGGAGGAAGAGACCCAGTACTTC. It yields the protein CATSRETREEETQYF.

This chain joins TRBV20-1 and TRBJ2-7; TRBD1 agrees at 7 bases. J was trimmed by 2 bases and V by 6 bases; bases with no gene match: 13. The CDR3 is 15 amino acids. Germline V gives CDR1 DFQATT, CDR2 SNEGSKA (reference sequence). The CDR3 reads CSAQHPGGSPYEQYF. Here the CDR3 DNA reads TGCAGTGCCCAACATCCAGGGGGTTCCCCCTACGAGCAGTACTTC.

In this sample, this clonotype turned up a few times. The chain employs TRBV6-1 and TRBJ2-2; 9 bases are shared with TRBD2. CDR3 length: 18 amino acids. Germline CDR1 is MNHNS and CDR2 is SASEGT. The J segment lost 1 base and the V segment lost 6 bases, leaving 12 bases of the junction unmatched. CDR3 DNA sequence: TGTGCCAGCAGCAGTAACCCCCTAGCGGGGATGAACACCGGGGAGCTGTTTTTT. It encodes CASSSNPLAGMNTGELFF.

The chain combines TRBV4-1 with TRBJ2-1; 7 nucleotides match TRBD2. The CDR3 has 15 amino acids. CDR1 MGHRA and CDR2 YSYEKL come from the germline V gene. V shed 2 bases, J shed 10 bases, and the junction held 11 bases outside the gene matches. The CDR3 loop reads CASSQSGMAIVEQFF. CDR3 in DNA: TGCGCCAGCAGCCAAAGCGGGATGGCCATCGTCGAGCAGTTCTTC.

This clonotype occurred many times. The CDR3 nucleotides are TGTGCCAGCAGCCTCGGGACAGGGTTTGAGCAGTTCTTC. Translating gives CASSLGTGFEQFF. The chain is built from TRBV7-9 and TRBJ2-1; 9 bases are shared with TRBD1. Trimming cost V 5 bases and J 9 bases; bases outside gene matches: 5. The germline gives CDR1 SEHNR, CDR2 FQNEAQ (reference sequence). The CDR3 is made up of 13 amino acids.